The 9 T cell receptor beta chains below all came from one sample that was sequenced in a study of T-cell memory formation after mild COVID-19. TCRdb re-analysed the 5' RACE reads in MiXCR, keeping a single row per CDR3 protein. Found here are around 250,000 distinct CDR3 sequences, 15% of them singletons; the top ten hold 2.1%. Sequenced input: PBMCs or a T cell subset sorted from them (not recorded which). Receptor source: an adult woman who had mild COVID-19 (a few samples of this study predate the infection). Cell type and time point are not known.

The chain recombines TRBV15 with TRBJ2-1; TRBD2 might be the D (6 bases). This CDR3 is 16 amino acids long. Germline loops: CDR1 LNHNV, CDR2 YYDKDF (reference sequence). V was pared by 1 base and J by 5 bases, with 15 bases between. CDR3 sequence: CATSRGRREVHNEQFF. CDR3 sequence (DNA): TGTGCCACCAGCAGAGGTCGGAGGGAGGTTCACAATGAGCAGTTCTTC. The entire variable domain, with the rest obtained from reference TRBV15 and TRBJ2-1, is as follows: DAMVIQNPRYQVTQFGKPVTLSCSQTLNHNVMYWYQQKSSQAPKLLFHYYDKDFNNEADTPDNFQSRRPNTSFCFLDIRSPGLGDTAMYLCATSRGRREVHNEQFFGPGTRLTVL.

There are a few counts of this clonotype. The CDR3 nucleotides read TGTGCCAGTAGTATAGATCGGACCCGCGTAAAGCAGTTCTTC. This gives the protein CASSIDRTRVKQFF. This sequence joins TRBV19 and TRBJ2-1, with no clear D. CDR3 length: 14 residues. CDR1 and CDR2 (germline): LNHDA, SQIVND (reference sequence). Trimming removed 0 bases at V and 11 bases at J, with 14 bases between.

V and J are TRBV7-3 and TRBJ2-2, with TRBD1 as a possible D gene (5 bases). Germline CDR1 and CDR2: SGHTA and FQGTGA. V lost 3 bases and J lost 5, with 13 bases in between. The CDR3 runs to 15 residues. CDR3 coding DNA: TGTGCCAGCAGCTTCGGGCAGGGAAAAACCGGGGAGCTGTTTTTT. Translated: CASSFGQGKTGELFF. The variable domain in full, with the rest retrieved from reference TRBV7-3 and TRBJ2-2, is GAGVSQTPSNKVTEKGKYVELRCDPISGHTALYWYRQSLGQGPEFLIYFQGTGAADDSGLPNDRFFAVRPEGSVSTLKIQRTERGDSAVYLCASSFGQGKTGELFFGEGSRLTVL.

This clonotype was counted many times. The V and J genes are TRBV5-1 and TRBJ2-3; 7 nucleotides align to TRBD1. The CDR3 contains 15 residues. V was pared by 2 bases and J by 2 bases, with 5 bases of the junction left unmatched. Germline V gene sequence: CDR1 SGHRS, CDR2 YFSETQ. The CDR3 region has the DNA TGCGCCAGCAGCTTACAGGGGCAAATCACAGATACGCAGTATTTT. Translated, it gives CASSLQGQITDTQYF.

In its sample, this clonotype was seen a few times. The chain uses TRBV10-3 and TRBJ1-1; D remains ambiguous. The V gene's germline CDR1 is ENHRY and CDR2 SYGVKD. Trimming took off 3 bases at V and 1 base at J, with 3 bases between the two ends. CDR3 length equals 12 residues. CDR3 DNA sequence: TGTGCCATCAGTGATTGGAACACTGAAGCTTTCTTT. Translation: CAISDWNTEAFF.

The rearrangement uses TRBV20-1 and TRBJ2-5, with 9 bases fitting TRBD1. J was trimmed by 4 bases and V by 5 bases; bases with no gene match: 11. This CDR3 is built from 15 residues. CDR1 DFQATT and CDR2 SNEGSKA come from the germline V gene (reference sequence). Written as DNA, the CDR3 is TGCAGTGCTCCCCGAGACAGGGGGGTTATAGAGACCCAGTACTTC. It is translated as CSAPRDRGVIETQYF.

A single count supports this clonotype. V is TRBV20-1 and J is TRBJ2-3; the D is unclear. The CDR3 loop spans 13 amino acids. In germline, CDR1 is DFQATT, CDR2 SNEGSKA (reference sequence). With 3 bases removed from V and 2 bases from J, the gap between germline ends came to 9 bases. DNA of the CDR3: TGCAGTGCTAGTGAACCAGACACAGATACGCAGTATTTT. Residues: CSASEPDTDTQYF.

This chain links TRBV2 with TRBJ2-5; 8 nucleotides agree with TRBD2. Germline-derived CDR1 and CDR2 are SNHLY and FYNNEI. The length of the CDR3 is 15 residues. The V gene end was trimmed by 7 bases and the J gene end by 5 bases; junction bases not matched to a gene: 12. CDR3 in DNA: TGTGCCAGCATCCCCAGCGGGAGTGGGTATGAGACCCAGTACTTC. This sequence encodes CASIPSGSGYETQYF.

The chain is built from TRBV25-1 and TRBJ2-7; maybe TRBD2 (6 bases). The CDR3 sequence is 15 residues long. Germline CDR1 reads MGHDK; CDR2 reads SYGVNS. V was trimmed by 3 bases and J by 7 bases, leaving 19 bases between them. This chain's CDR3 is CASSDFPGDTTEQYF. The CDR3 DNA is TGTGCCAGCAGTGATTTTCCGGGGGATACGACGGAGCAGTACTTC.